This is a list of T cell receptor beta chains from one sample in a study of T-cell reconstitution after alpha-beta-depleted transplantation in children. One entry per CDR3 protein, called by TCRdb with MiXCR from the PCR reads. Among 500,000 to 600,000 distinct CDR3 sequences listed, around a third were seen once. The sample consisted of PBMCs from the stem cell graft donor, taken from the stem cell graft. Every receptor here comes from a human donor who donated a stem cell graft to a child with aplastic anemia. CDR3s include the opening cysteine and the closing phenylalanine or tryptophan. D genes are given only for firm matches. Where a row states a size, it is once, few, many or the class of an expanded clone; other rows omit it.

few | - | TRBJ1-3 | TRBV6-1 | TGTGCCAGCAGTAGGAGCTCTGGAAACACCATATATTTT | CASSRSSGNTIYF
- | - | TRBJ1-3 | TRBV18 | TGTGCCAGCTCGTCGACTGCGGACTCTGGAAACACCATATATTTT | CASSSTADSGNTIYF
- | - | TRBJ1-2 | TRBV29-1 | TGCAGCGTTGAAGATTGGGGGGCGGGCACCGACAGGCCTAACTATGGCTACACCTTC | CSVEDWGAGTDRPNYGYTF
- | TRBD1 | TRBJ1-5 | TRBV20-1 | TGCAGTGCTAGTAGGACAGGCAGCAATCAGCCCCAGCATTTT | CSASRTGSNQPQHF
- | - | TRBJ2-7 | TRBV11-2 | TGTGCCAGCAGCTTAGTTGGGACAAGGTACTCCTACGAGCAGTACTTC | CASSLVGTRYSYEQYF
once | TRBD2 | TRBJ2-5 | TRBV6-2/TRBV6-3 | TGTGCCAGCAGTTACCATTCTAGCGGGGAAGAGACCCAGTACTTC | CASSYHSSGEETQYF
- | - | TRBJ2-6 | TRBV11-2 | TGTGCCAGCAGCTTATATGGGGACCTGGGGGCCAACGTCCTGACTTTC | CASSLYGDLGANVLTF
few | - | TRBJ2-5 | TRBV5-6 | TGTGCCAGCAGCTACCTAGGGATGACGGAGACCCAGTACTTC | CASSYLGMTETQYF
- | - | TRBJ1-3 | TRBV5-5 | TGTGCCAGCAGCTCATCGACAAACACCATATATTTT | CASSSSTNTIYF
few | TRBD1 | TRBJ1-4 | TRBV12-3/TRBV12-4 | TGTGCCAGCAGTCCGGACAGGGTTAATGAAAAACTGTTTTTT | CASSPDRVNEKLFF
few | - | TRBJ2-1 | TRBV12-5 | TGTGCTAGTGGTTTGGACGGGACGGAAGAGCAGTTCTTC | CASGLDGTEEQFF
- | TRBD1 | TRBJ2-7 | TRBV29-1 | TGCAGCGTTGAAGTTTTAGGTTTAAGGACCGGGACAGGGGGTAGGGAGCAGTACTTC | CSVEVLGLRTGTGGREQYF
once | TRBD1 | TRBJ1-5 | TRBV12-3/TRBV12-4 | TGTGCCAGCAGTTTTGGGACAGGCGAGAATCAGCCCCAGCATTTT | CASSFGTGENQPQHF
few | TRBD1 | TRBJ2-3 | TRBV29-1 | TGCAGCGTTGGGGGGACAGGGGTCGGCACAGATACGCAGTATTTT | CSVGGTGVGTDTQYF
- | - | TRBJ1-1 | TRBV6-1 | TGTGCCAGCAGACGGAACATGAACACTGAAGCTTTCTTT | CASRRNMNTEAFF
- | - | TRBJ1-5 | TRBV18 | TGTGCCAGCTCACGGGTAAAGGCCAAGGAGCCCCAGCATTTT | CASSRVKAKEPQHF
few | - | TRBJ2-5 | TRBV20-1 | TGCAGTGCTTCGACTAGCCAAGAGACCCAGTACTTC | CSASTSQETQYF
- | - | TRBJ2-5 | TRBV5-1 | TGCGCCAGCAGTTACGGTGGAGCGGCGGAGACCCAGTACTTC | CASSYGGAAETQYF
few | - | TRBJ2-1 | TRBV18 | TGTGCCAGCTCAACGGGAAGGGGAGTTGCGACCTACAATGAGCAGTTCTTC | CASSTGRGVATYNEQFF
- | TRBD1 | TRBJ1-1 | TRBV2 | TGTGCCAGCAATAGGCAGGGGGCCCTGAACACTGAAGCTTTCTTT | CASNRQGALNTEAFF
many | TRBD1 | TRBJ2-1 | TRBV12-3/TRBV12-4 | TGTGCCAGCAGTTCATCCGGGACAGGGTACAATGAGCAGTTCTTC | CASSSSGTGYNEQFF
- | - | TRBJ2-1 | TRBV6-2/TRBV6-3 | TGTGCCAGCAACAAGTACCGGGACAAGTACAATGAGCAGTTCTTC | CASNKYRDKYNEQFF
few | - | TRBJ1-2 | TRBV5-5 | TGTGCCAGCAGCCCAACCGGGACATCTGGTTTCTATGGCTACACCTTC | CASSPTGTSGFYGYTF
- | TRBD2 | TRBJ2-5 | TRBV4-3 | TGCGCCAGCAGCCCGCAAGGGACTAGCCGGGGGGAGACCCAGTACTTC | CASSPQGTSRGETQYF
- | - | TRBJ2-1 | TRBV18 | TGTGCCAGCTCACCACCGAGGGTTTCCTACAATGAGCAGTTCTTC | CASSPPRVSYNEQFF
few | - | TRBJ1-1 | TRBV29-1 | TGCAGCCCGGACAGCATGAACACTGAAGCTTTCTTT | CSPDSMNTEAFF
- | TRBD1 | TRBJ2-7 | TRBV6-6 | TGTGCCAGCAGTTGGGGGACAGCCGGCGAGCAGTACTTC | CASSWGTAGEQYF
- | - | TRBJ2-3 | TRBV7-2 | TGTGCCAGCAGACACAGGTCTAGCACAGATACGCAGTATTTT | CASRHRSSTDTQYF
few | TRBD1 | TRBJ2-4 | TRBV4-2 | TGTGCCAGCAGCCAGCCAGAAACAGGGGTAGGCAAAAACATTCAGTACTTC | CASSQPETGVGKNIQYF
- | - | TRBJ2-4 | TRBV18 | TGTGCCAGCTCACCACTGGCCAGGGCGGGAGCCAAAAACATTCAGTACTTC | CASSPLARAGAKNIQYF
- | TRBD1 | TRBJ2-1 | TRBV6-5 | TGTGCCAGCAGTTACACCAGACAGGGGCTCTACAATGAGCAGTTCTTC | CASSYTRQGLYNEQFF
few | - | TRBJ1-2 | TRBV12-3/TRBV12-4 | TGTGCCAGCTCAGCCCAGGGTGTATCGGAGGGCTACACCTTC | CASSAQGVSEGYTF
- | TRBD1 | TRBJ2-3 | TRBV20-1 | TGCAGTGCCCGTCCGGAGGACAGGGATTCCCTTACGCAGTATTTT | CSARPEDRDSLTQYF
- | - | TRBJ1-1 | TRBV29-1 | TGCAGCGTGGACCCTCGGCCCCCGAACACTGAAGCTTTCTTT | CSVDPRPPNTEAFF
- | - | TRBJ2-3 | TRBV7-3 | TGTGCCAGCAGCGCGGGGACACCAAGCACAGATACGCAGTATTTT | CASSAGTPSTDTQYF
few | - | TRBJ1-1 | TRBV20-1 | TGCAGTGCTCCTAAGGGAAGCCTACCCGACACTGAAGCTTTCTTT | CSAPKGSLPDTEAFF
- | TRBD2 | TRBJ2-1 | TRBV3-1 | TGTGCCAGCAGCCAAGAGCTGTGGGAGGGCCCGTACAATGAGCAGTTCTTC | CASSQELWEGPYNEQFF
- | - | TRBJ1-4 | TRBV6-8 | TGTGCCAGCAGTTACGCACGAAGCCGTATTGATGAAAAACTGTTTTTT | CASSYARSRIDEKLFF
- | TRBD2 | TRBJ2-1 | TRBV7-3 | TGTGCCAGCAGCTCGGGACTAGCGGGGACAAGATCAAATGAGCAGTTCTTC | CASSSGLAGTRSNEQFF
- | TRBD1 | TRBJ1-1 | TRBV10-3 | TGTGCCATCAGTGCCGCTGGACAGGGGGACACTGAAGCTTTCTTT | CAISAAGQGDTEAFF
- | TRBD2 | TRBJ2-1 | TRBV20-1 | TGCAGTGCTAATAGGTGGGAGGGGTACAATGAGCAGTTCTTC | CSANRWEGYNEQFF
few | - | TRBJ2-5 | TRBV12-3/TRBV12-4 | TGTGCCAGCAACAAGGACCCTAAAGAGACCCAGTACTTC | CASNKDPKETQYF
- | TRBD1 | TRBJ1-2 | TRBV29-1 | TGCAGCGTTCGGACAGGGAGGGACTATGGCTACACCTTC | CSVRTGRDYGYTF
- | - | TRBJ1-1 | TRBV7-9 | TGTGCCAGCAGCTCAGGGCCCTCAAGGGACACTGAAGCTTTCTTT | CASSSGPSRDTEAFF
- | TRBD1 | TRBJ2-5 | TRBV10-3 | TGTGCCATCAGCAGGGACAGAGAAGAGACCCAGTACTTC | CAISRDREETQYF
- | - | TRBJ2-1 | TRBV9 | TGTGCCAGCAGCGTCCCCCCAGAGCACAATGAGCAGTTCTTC | CASSVPPEHNEQFF
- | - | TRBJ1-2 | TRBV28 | TGTGCCAGCAGCAGGGACGGTATCTATGGCTACACCTTC | CASSRDGIYGYTF
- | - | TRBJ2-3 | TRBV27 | TGTGCCAGCAGTTTAAAAGGGACTAGCACAGATACGCAGTATTTT | CASSLKGTSTDTQYF
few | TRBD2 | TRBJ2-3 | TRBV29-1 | TGCAGCGTTGACGGTCTGAGCGGGAGTCCTTCGCAGTATTTT | CSVDGLSGSPSQYF
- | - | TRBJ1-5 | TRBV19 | TGTGCCAGTAGTGAGGGAGGGGGCAATCAGCCCCAGCATTTT | CASSEGGGNQPQHF
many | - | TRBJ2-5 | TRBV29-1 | TGCAGCGTTGAAACGACTGACGAAAGGTTCTTC | CSVETTDERFF
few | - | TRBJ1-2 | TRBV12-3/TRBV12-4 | TGTGCCAGCAGTTTCCTAGGCGGGGATGGCTACACCTTC | CASSFLGGDGYTF
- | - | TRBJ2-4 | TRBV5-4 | TGTGCCAGCAGCCAACTTGAGGGGGGAAACATTCAGTACTTC | CASSQLEGGNIQYF
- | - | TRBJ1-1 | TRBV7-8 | TGTGCCAGCAGTCAGCCGGGACACCCGAACACTGAAGCTTTCTTT | CASSQPGHPNTEAFF
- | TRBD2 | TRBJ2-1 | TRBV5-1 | TGCGCCAGCAGTTATGAGAGACTAGCGGATTACAATGACCAGTTCTTC | CASSYERLADYNDQFF